The clone carrying this TCR beta chain was recorded once. A much larger clonotype is one base distant, so this may be a read error. TCRdb re-called the reads through MiXCR, storing one row per CDR3 protein. The sample records approximately 550,000 distinct CDR3 sequences, about 17% being singletons. The data derive from a study of T cell repertoires in cytomegalovirus infection. The CDR3 is 15 residues long. From germline, CDR1 is MGHRA and CDR2 YSYEKL. Source material: CD8+ T cells from PBMCs. The origin of this receptor is a human donor in good health (CMV status not recorded). Some clones in this sample may be carry-over from other donors' samples. V is TRBV4-1 and J is TRBJ1-1, with D unclear. The CDR3 loop is CASSQELTLNTGAFF. The CDR3 DNA reads TGCGCCAGCAGCCAAGAACTCACGTTGAACACTGGAGCTTTCTTT.